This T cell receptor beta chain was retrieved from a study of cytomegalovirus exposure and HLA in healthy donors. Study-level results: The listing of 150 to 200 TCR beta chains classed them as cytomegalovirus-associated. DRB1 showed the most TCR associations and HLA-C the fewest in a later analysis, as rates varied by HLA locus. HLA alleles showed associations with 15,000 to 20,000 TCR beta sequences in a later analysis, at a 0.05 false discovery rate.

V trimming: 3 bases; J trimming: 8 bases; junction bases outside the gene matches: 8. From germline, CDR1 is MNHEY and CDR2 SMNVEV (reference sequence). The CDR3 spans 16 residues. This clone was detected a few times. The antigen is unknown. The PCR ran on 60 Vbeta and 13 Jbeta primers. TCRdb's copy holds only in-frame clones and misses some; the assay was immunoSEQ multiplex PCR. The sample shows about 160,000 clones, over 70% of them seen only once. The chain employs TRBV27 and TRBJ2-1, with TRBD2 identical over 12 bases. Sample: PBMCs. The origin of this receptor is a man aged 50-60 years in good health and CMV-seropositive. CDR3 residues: CASSFLAGGLGDEQFF. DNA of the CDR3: TGTGCCAGCAGTTTTCTAGCGGGAGGGCTTGGGGATGAGCAGTTCTTC.